This is a list of T cell receptor beta chains from one sample in a study of blood T cell repertoires in COVID-19. The assay was immunoSEQ multiplex PCR, and TCRdb's table has in-frame clones only and misses some. Of some 180,000 clones listed, roughly 85% are singletons. The specimen was PBMCs or T cells enriched from blood (not recorded which). All receptors come from a woman in her seventies in a cohort exposed to, infected with or recovered from COVID-19 (not recorded which). CDR3s include the opening cysteine and the closing phenylalanine or tryptophan. Fields, in order: clone size, J gene, V gene, D gene, CDR3 DNA, CDR3 protein. The D gene is left open where the match is weak. Size is stated for part of the rows, as once, few or many counts, or as a class when the clone is expanded.

abundance: .; j_gene: TRBJ1-2; v_gene: TRBV14; d_gene: .; CDR3nt: TGTGCCAGCAGCCTCTGGGGCCAGCGACACTACACCTTC; CDR3aa: CASSLWGQRHYTF
abundance: .; j_gene: TRBJ2-3; v_gene: TRBV5-1; d_gene: TRBD1; CDR3nt: TGCGCCAGCAGCCCTTCCCCGACAGGGGCAGGAGATACGCAGTATTTT; CDR3aa: CASSPSPTGAGDTQYF
abundance: .; j_gene: TRBJ1-1; v_gene: TRBV28; d_gene: .; CDR3nt: TGTGCCAGCAGTTTTCGCGGGCACAACACTGAAGCTTTCTTT; CDR3aa: CASSFRGHNTEAFF
abundance: .; j_gene: TRBJ1-6; v_gene: TRBV10-3; d_gene: TRBD1; CDR3nt: TGTGCCATCAGGGATCCCGTTGGAGGGGGCGCGGGAATGGATTCACCCCTCCACTTT; CDR3aa: CAIRDPVGGGAGMDSPLHF
abundance: .; j_gene: TRBJ2-4; v_gene: TRBV11-2; d_gene: .; CDR3nt: TGTGCCAGCAGCCCCTTGACAGATATCTTTCAGTACTTC; CDR3aa: CASSPLTDIFQYF
abundance: few; j_gene: TRBJ2-2; v_gene: TRBV12-3/TRBV12-4; d_gene: .; CDR3nt: TGTGCCAGCAGTCTCGTCTCCACCGGGGAGCTGTTTTTT; CDR3aa: CASSLVSTGELFF
abundance: .; j_gene: TRBJ2-1; v_gene: TRBV3-1/TRBV3-2; d_gene: TRBD1; CDR3nt: TGTGCCAGCAGCCAAGATCTGGGACAGGGGTTTAGTGAGCAGTTCTTC; CDR3aa: CASSQDLGQGFSEQFF
abundance: .; j_gene: TRBJ2-7; v_gene: TRBV6-5; d_gene: TRBD1; CDR3nt: TGTGCCAGCAGTTACTCCGGACAGGGAACCTACGAGCAGTACTTC; CDR3aa: CASSYSGQGTYEQYF
abundance: .; j_gene: TRBJ2-7; v_gene: TRBV18; d_gene: .; CDR3nt: TGTGCCAGCTCACCAACTCCAAACTACGAGCAGTACTTC; CDR3aa: CASSPTPNYEQYF
abundance: .; j_gene: TRBJ2-7; v_gene: TRBV11-1; d_gene: .; CDR3nt: TGTGCCAGCAGCTCCTTTAACAGGGGGGGCTCCTACGAGCAGTACTTC; CDR3aa: CASSSFNRGGSYEQYF
abundance: once; j_gene: TRBJ2-7; v_gene: TRBV28; d_gene: .; CDR3nt: TGTGCCAGCAGTTTAGACGATCCGGGCGAGCAGTACTTC; CDR3aa: CASSLDDPGEQYF
abundance: .; j_gene: TRBJ1-5; v_gene: TRBV3-1/TRBV3-2; d_gene: TRBD1; CDR3nt: TGTGCCAGCAGCCAGGGGACAGGGTCGTATCAGCCCCAGCATTTT; CDR3aa: CASSQGTGSYQPQHF
abundance: few; j_gene: TRBJ2-1; v_gene: TRBV7-2; d_gene: TRBD1; CDR3nt: TGTGCCAGCAGCTCGAGGACAGGGGGCAATGAGCAGTTCTTC; CDR3aa: CASSSRTGGNEQFF
abundance: few; j_gene: TRBJ1-3; v_gene: TRBV10-3; d_gene: TRBD1; CDR3nt: TGTGCCATCAGCGCCCGGACAGGGGCGGCAAACACCATATATTTT; CDR3aa: CAISARTGAANTIYF
abundance: .; j_gene: TRBJ1-5; v_gene: TRBV28; d_gene: TRBD1; CDR3nt: TGTGCCAGCAGTTACGGACAGGGGGGTGTTCAGCCCCAGCATTTT; CDR3aa: CASSYGQGGVQPQHF
abundance: few; j_gene: TRBJ2-7; v_gene: TRBV30; d_gene: .; CDR3nt: TGTGCCTGGAGAGACAGGGGAGGGGGCGAGCAGTACTTC; CDR3aa: CAWRDRGGGEQYF
abundance: .; j_gene: TRBJ1-2; v_gene: TRBV18; d_gene: .; CDR3nt: TGTGCCAGCTCACCAAGTAGATCTTCTAACTATGGCTACACCTTC; CDR3aa: CASSPSRSSNYGYTF
abundance: .; j_gene: TRBJ2-7; v_gene: TRBV6-2/TRBV6-3; d_gene: TRBD2; CDR3nt: TGTGCCAGCAGTTCGTCCCCTAGTCCTAGCGGGAGGATGTACGAGCAGTACTTC; CDR3aa: CASSSSPSPSGRMYEQYF
abundance: .; j_gene: TRBJ2-7; v_gene: TRBV14; d_gene: TRBD1; CDR3nt: TGTGCCAGCAGCCAGTTAGGGACAGGAGCCTACGAGCAGTACTTC; CDR3aa: CASSQLGTGAYEQYF
abundance: .; j_gene: TRBJ1-1; v_gene: TRBV28; d_gene: .; CDR3nt: TGTGCCAGCTTAGGACTAAATGATGGTGAAGCTTTCTTT; CDR3aa: CASLGLNDGEAFF
abundance: few; j_gene: TRBJ2-7; v_gene: TRBV19; d_gene: TRBD1; CDR3nt: TGTGCCAGTAGTATGGGACAGAGCTCCTACGAGCAGTACTTC; CDR3aa: CASSMGQSSYEQYF
abundance: .; j_gene: TRBJ2-2; v_gene: TRBV10-1; d_gene: TRBD2; CDR3nt: TGCGCCAAACCGGGACTAGCGGGAGGCCTGGCGAACACCGGGGAGCTGTTTTTT; CDR3aa: CAKPGLAGGLANTGELFF
abundance: .; j_gene: TRBJ2-5; v_gene: TRBV11-2; d_gene: TRBD2; CDR3nt: TGTGCCAGCAGCTTAGTTGGACTAGCGAAAGAGACCCAGTACTTC; CDR3aa: CASSLVGLAKETQYF
abundance: few; j_gene: TRBJ2-7; v_gene: TRBV3-1/TRBV3-2; d_gene: .; CDR3nt: TGTGCCAGCAGCCAAGGCAAGGGGAACCCTTACGAGCAGTACTTC; CDR3aa: CASSQGKGNPYEQYF
abundance: few; j_gene: TRBJ1-2; v_gene: TRBV7-9; d_gene: .; CDR3nt: TGTGCCAGCAGCTTAGGGGGCTTGGGAGGCTACACCTTC; CDR3aa: CASSLGGLGGYTF
abundance: .; j_gene: TRBJ2-1; v_gene: TRBV24-1; d_gene: TRBD1; CDR3nt: TGTGCCACCAGTGATCCCCGGACAGGGGGCCACAATGAGCAGTTCTTC; CDR3aa: CATSDPRTGGHNEQFF
abundance: .; j_gene: TRBJ2-5; v_gene: TRBV11-3; d_gene: TRBD1; CDR3nt: TGTGCCAGCAGCTTTGGGGCAGGGGGCGGAGAGACCCAGTACTTC; CDR3aa: CASSFGAGGGETQYF
abundance: few; j_gene: TRBJ2-2; v_gene: TRBV19; d_gene: TRBD1; CDR3nt: TGTGCCAGTAGTATATCCGGGACAGGGGACACCGGGGAGCTGTTTTTT; CDR3aa: CASSISGTGDTGELFF
abundance: .; j_gene: TRBJ2-3; v_gene: TRBV7-6; d_gene: TRBD1; CDR3nt: TGTGCCAGCAGCCCCGGGACAGGCACCTATACGCAGTATTTT; CDR3aa: CASSPGTGTYTQYF
abundance: .; j_gene: TRBJ1-1; v_gene: TRBV5-6; d_gene: .; CDR3nt: TGTGCCAGCAGCGTCGGACAGCCGAGGATGAACACTGAAGCTTTCTTT; CDR3aa: CASSVGQPRMNTEAFF
abundance: .; j_gene: TRBJ2-7; v_gene: TRBV5-1; d_gene: .; CDR3nt: TGCGCCAGCAGCTTGGAAGGAGGGAGCTCCTACGAGCAGTACTTC; CDR3aa: CASSLEGGSSYEQYF
abundance: once; j_gene: TRBJ2-7; v_gene: TRBV18; d_gene: TRBD1; CDR3nt: TGTGCCAGCTCACCCCGGACAGGGGAGGACTTCCTCTACTTC; CDR3aa: CASSPRTGEDFLYF
abundance: .; j_gene: TRBJ1-2; v_gene: TRBV30; d_gene: TRBD1; CDR3nt: TGTGCCTGGAGACTGGGACAGGCAAGCTACACCTTC; CDR3aa: CAWRLGQASYTF
abundance: .; j_gene: TRBJ2-3; v_gene: TRBV7-3; d_gene: TRBD2; CDR3nt: TGTGCCAGCAGCTTATTTTCGGGAGGGTTTACAGATACGCAGTATTTT; CDR3aa: CASSLFSGGFTDTQYF
abundance: .; j_gene: TRBJ1-1; v_gene: TRBV28; d_gene: .; CDR3nt: TGTGCCAGCAGGTCGGGACAGAACACTGAAGCTTTCTTT; CDR3aa: CASRSGQNTEAFF
abundance: .; j_gene: TRBJ2-1; v_gene: TRBV11-2; d_gene: .; CDR3nt: TGTGCCAGCAGCTTTCGCAGGGGTGAGCAGTTCTTC; CDR3aa: CASSFRRGEQFF
abundance: .; j_gene: TRBJ2-1; v_gene: TRBV5-1; d_gene: TRBD2; CDR3nt: TGCGCCAGCAGCGCGGGACTAGCCCCTGCTTCGCAGTTCTTC; CDR3aa: CASSAGLAPASQFF
abundance: .; j_gene: TRBJ2-3; v_gene: TRBV7-2; d_gene: .; CDR3nt: TGTGCCAGCAGCCCCCTAGACTTCACAGATACGCAGTATTTT; CDR3aa: CASSPLDFTDTQYF
abundance: once; j_gene: TRBJ2-1; v_gene: TRBV9; d_gene: .; CDR3nt: TGTGCCAGCAGCGTAGGTAGCGGTGACCTCTACAATGAGCAGTTCTTC; CDR3aa: CASSVGSGDLYNEQFF
abundance: .; j_gene: TRBJ1-6; v_gene: TRBV2; d_gene: .; CDR3nt: TGTGCCAGCAGCGAGACAAATTCACCCCTCCACTTT; CDR3aa: CASSETNSPLHF
abundance: .; j_gene: TRBJ1-4; v_gene: TRBV6-5; d_gene: .; CDR3nt: TGTGCCAGCAGTTCCCGCAGCGGGACTGAAAAACTGTTTTTT; CDR3aa: CASSSRSGTEKLFF
abundance: .; j_gene: TRBJ2-3; v_gene: TRBV25-1; d_gene: .; CDR3nt: TGTGCCAGCAGTGAAAGGGCGGACTACACAGATACGCAGTATTTT; CDR3aa: CASSERADYTDTQYF
abundance: .; j_gene: TRBJ1-2; v_gene: TRBV28; d_gene: .; CDR3nt: TGTGCCAGCAGTTTGCCAGAAAACTATGGCTACACCTTC; CDR3aa: CASSLPENYGYTF
abundance: .; j_gene: TRBJ2-3; v_gene: TRBV27; d_gene: TRBD2; CDR3nt: TGTGCCAGCACCGCCGTAGCGGGAGGGCCCCCAGATACGCAGTATTTT; CDR3aa: CASTAVAGGPPDTQYF
abundance: .; j_gene: TRBJ2-7; v_gene: TRBV7-8; d_gene: .; CDR3nt: TGTGCCAGCAGCTTTAATAGCGGATACGAGCAGTACTTC; CDR3aa: CASSFNSGYEQYF
abundance: few; j_gene: TRBJ2-2; v_gene: TRBV14; d_gene: TRBD2; CDR3nt: TGTGCCAGCAGCCAAGGGCTAGCGGCCGGGGAGCTGTTTTTT; CDR3aa: CASSQGLAAGELFF
abundance: .; j_gene: TRBJ2-7; v_gene: TRBV6-5; d_gene: TRBD1; CDR3nt: TGTGCCAGCTGCCGGGACAGGGTCGCCGAGCAGTACTTC; CDR3aa: CASCRDRVAEQYF
abundance: .; j_gene: TRBJ1-2; v_gene: TRBV11-1; d_gene: .; CDR3nt: TGTGCCAGCAGCTCCTGGAGCGCAGATGGCTACACCTTC; CDR3aa: CASSSWSADGYTF
abundance: .; j_gene: TRBJ1-6; v_gene: TRBV18; d_gene: TRBD1; CDR3nt: TGTGCCAGCTCATCCGGGACAGGGGGTAATTCACCCCTCCACTTT; CDR3aa: CASSSGTGGNSPLHF
abundance: .; j_gene: TRBJ2-3; v_gene: TRBV4-3; d_gene: TRBD2; CDR3nt: TGCGCCAGCAGCCAAGCCTGGACTAGCGGGAGAGGCACAGATACGCAGTATTTT; CDR3aa: CASSQAWTSGRGTDTQYF
abundance: .; j_gene: TRBJ1-5; v_gene: TRBV6-5; d_gene: TRBD1; CDR3nt: TGTGCCATCCAGGGACAGGGAGATCAGCCCCAGCATTTT; CDR3aa: CAIQGQGDQPQHF